The source of this TCR beta chain is a study of cytotoxic CD8 clonotypes in ibrutinib-treated CLL. Study-wide results and caveats: Baseline clonality exceeded age-matched healthy donors and tracked circulating CD8+ T-cell counts.

CDR1 is KGHSH, CDR2 LQKENI, per germline. The germline V and J ends were trimmed by 3 bases and 8 bases, with 19 bases remaining between them. CDR3 size: 16 residues. On this clone itself: Its antigen is not known.

Method: immunoSEQ multiplex PCR; TCRdb's copy keeps in-frame clones and lacks some. The sample records some 130,000 clones, approximately 90% being singletons. This specimen was PBMCs, taken after 12 months of ibrutinib treatment. This receptor was taken from a human donor with chronic lymphocytic leukemia. The chain is built from TRBV18 and TRBJ1-4; a weak D match, TRBD1 (5 bases). CDR3 in DNA: TGTGCCAGCTCACCCCTAGCCGAGCAGGGAGGGGAAAAACTGTTTTTT. This gives the protein CASSPLAEQGGEKLFF.